This is a list of T cell receptor beta chains from one sample in a study of breast tumors, draining lymph nodes, adjacent tissues. MiXCR, run by TCRdb on the multiplex PCR reads, gives a single entry per CDR3 protein. The sample lists about 100,000 distinct CDR3 sequences, 21% occurring once. The sequenced sample was axillary lymph node tissue. The receptors here all came from a female donor with breast cancer. Some clones in this sample may be carry-over from other donors' samples. Both conserved end residues are part of each CDR3. A D gene is named only where the DNA matches it firmly. Clone size is shown for a subset of rows, as once, few, many or a class of expanded clone.

abundance	d_gene	len	v_gene	j_gene	CDR3aa	CDR3nt
few	TRBD2	16	TRBV27	TRBJ2-3	CFGGLAGAWSTDTQYF	TGCTTCGGGGGACTAGCGGGAGCGTGGAGCACAGATACGCAGTATTTT
few	NA	13	TRBV27	TRBJ2-1	CASSSSQHNEQFF	TGTGCCAGCAGCTCCTCGCAGCACAATGAGCAGTTCTTC
many	NA	14	TRBV7-9	TRBJ2-1	CASSLIEAVNEQFF	TGTGCCAGCAGCTTAATAGAGGCGGTCAATGAGCAGTTCTTC
many	NA	15	TRBV5-1	TRBJ1-3	CASSLDRNTGNTIYF	TGCGCCAGCAGCTTGGACAGGAACACTGGAAACACCATATATTTT
many	TRBD2	15	TRBV11-2	TRBJ2-5	CASSRGLAGVETQYF	TGTGCCAGCAGCCGGGGACTAGCGGGAGTGGAGACCCAGTACTTC
many	NA	14	TRBV6-5	TRBJ2-7	CASSPRDIQYEQYF	TGTGCCAGCAGTCCCCGGGACATACAATACGAGCAGTACTTC
many	TRBD2	16	TRBV6-4	TRBJ2-7	CASRNRGGFGNYEQYF	TGTGCCAGCAGAAACCGGGGGGGCTTTGGAAACTACGAGCAGTACTTC
many	NA	18	TRBV5-5	TRBJ2-2	CASSLGRQTILNTGELFF	TGTGCCAGCAGCTTGGGTAGACAGACGATACTGAACACCGGGGAGCTGTTTTTT
few	NA	12	TRBV20-1	TRBJ1-2	CSAPGGDYGYTF	TGCAGTGCACCCGGGGGCGACTATGGCTACACCTTC
once	NA	15	TRBV4-1	TRBJ1-4	CASSQDRRGGEKLFF	TGCGCCAGCAGCCAAGATCGGAGGGGAGGTGAAAAACTGTTTTTT
many	TRBD1	14	TRBV7-9	TRBJ2-5	CASSQTGAQETQYF	TGTGCCAGCAGCCAAACAGGGGCCCAAGAGACCCAGTACTTC
few	NA	14	TRBV19	TRBJ1-4	CASSNDGYNEKLFF	TGTGCCAGTAGCAACGACGGATATAATGAAAAACTGTTTTTT
many	TRBD1	14	TRBV6-1	TRBJ2-7	CASSDRQGTYEQYF	TGTGCCAGCAGTGACAGACAGGGGACCTACGAGCAGTACTTC
few	NA	13	TRBV27	TRBJ2-1	CASTKRGYNEQFF	TGTGCCAGCACCAAGAGGGGGTACAATGAGCAGTTCTTC
many	TRBD2	17	TRBV7-8	TRBJ2-2	CASSLDVGLAIAGELFF	TGTGCCAGCAGCTTAGATGTGGGACTAGCGATCGCCGGGGAGCTGTTTTTT
many	NA	13	TRBV14	TRBJ2-7	CASSQGKLSEQYF	TGTGCCAGCAGCCAGGGTAAACTCAGCGAGCAGTACTTC
many	TRBD1	14	TRBV7-3	TRBJ2-7	CASSFDRGSYEQYF	TGTGCCAGCAGCTTCGACAGGGGCTCCTACGAGCAGTACTTC
NA	NA	13	TRBV27	TRBJ1-2	CASSLRGGYGYTF	TGTGCCAGCAGTCTACGAGGCGGCTATGGCTACACCTTC
NA	NA	16	TRBV24-1	TRBJ2-2	CATSDPGSGNTGELFF	TGTGCCACCAGTGATCCCGGCAGCGGGAACACCGGGGAGCTGTTTTTT
few	NA	19	TRBV6-1	TRBJ2-3	CASSEKGSLSDYPADTQYF	TGTGCCAGCAGTGAAAAGGGGTCCCTTAGCGACTATCCCGCAGATACGCAGTATTTT
many	NA	13	TRBV3-1	TRBJ2-5	CASRKTGQETQYF	TGTGCCAGTAGGAAAACAGGACAAGAGACCCAGTACTTC
many	TRBD2	15	TRBV29-1	TRBJ2-1	CSVEEDGRAYNEQFF	TGCAGCGTTGAAGAAGACGGGAGGGCCTACAATGAGCAGTTCTTC
many	TRBD1	14	TRBV20-1	TRBJ2-7	CSASKGTGAYEQYF	TGCAGTGCTAGTAAGGGGACAGGGGCCTACGAGCAGTACTTC
many	TRBD1	14	TRBV3-1	TRBJ1-5	CASSPGTVYQPQHF	TGTGCCAGCAGCCCGGGGACAGTCTATCAGCCCCAGCATTTT
many	TRBD2	15	TRBV20-1	TRBJ2-1	CSARMPSGRGSEQFF	TGCAGTGCTAGAATGCCCTCAGGGAGGGGTAGTGAGCAGTTCTTC
many	NA	14	TRBV7-9	TRBJ2-7	CASSANRAPYEQYF	TGTGCCAGCAGTGCGAACAGGGCTCCCTACGAGCAGTACTTC
many	NA	15	TRBV19	TRBJ2-7	CASSIAGALSYEQYF	TGTGCCAGTAGTATAGCAGGGGCACTCTCCTACGAGCAGTACTTC
many	NA	17	TRBV5-1	TRBJ2-5	CASSLGQGAKTQETQYF	TGCGCCAGCAGCTTGGGTCAGGGCGCGAAAACCCAAGAGACCCAGTACTTC
many	TRBD1	14	TRBV7-8	TRBJ1-2	CASSLEPGGFGYTF	TGTGCCAGCAGCTTAGAACCAGGGGGGTTCGGCTACACCTTC
many	NA	14	TRBV12-3/TRBV12-4	TRBJ2-3	CASSAQFSTDTQYF	TGTGCCAGCAGTGCCCAATTTTCCACAGATACGCAGTATTTT
many	TRBD1	14	TRBV6-2/TRBV6-3	TRBJ1-2	CASSLLGTGYGYTF	TGTGCCAGCAGTCTCCTAGGGACAGGCTATGGCTACACCTTC
many	NA	14	TRBV20-1	TRBJ2-5	CSAQDPKGVETQYF	TGCAGTGCTCAGGACCCCAAGGGGGTAGAGACCCAGTACTTC
many	NA	14	TRBV29-1	TRBJ1-6	CSAQEGGYNSPLHF	TGCAGCGCCCAGGAGGGAGGCTATAATTCACCCCTCCACTTT
many	TRBD2	15	TRBV29-1	TRBJ2-2	CSVEEGLAGTGELFF	TGCAGCGTTGAAGAGGGACTAGCGGGCACCGGGGAGCTGTTTTTT
many	TRBD2	16	TRBV20-1	TRBJ2-3	CSARGGTSGGADTQYF	TGCAGTGCTAGGGGAGGGACTAGCGGGGGGGCAGATACGCAGTATTTT
NA	NA	14	TRBV28	TRBJ2-3	CASRLGRNTDTQYF	TGTGCCAGCAGGCTAGGGAGAAACACAGATACGCAGTATTTT
few	TRBD1	14	TRBV19	TRBJ2-5	CASSRGQGAETQYF	TGTGCCAGTAGTAGGGGACAGGGCGCAGAGACCCAGTACTTC
many	NA	17	TRBV5-6	TRBJ2-5	CASSLGAARGGVETQYF	TGTGCCAGCAGCTTGGGGGCCGCCAGGGGGGGGGTAGAGACCCAGTACTTC
many	NA	15	TRBV5-6	TRBJ1-2	CASSLNGVISYGYTF	TGTGCCAGCAGCTTGAACGGGGTTATCAGCTATGGCTACACCTTC
many	TRBD2	15	TRBV20-1	TRBJ2-2	CSARASGRGPGELFF	TGCAGTGCTAGGGCTAGCGGGAGAGGGCCCGGGGAGCTGTTTTTT
NA	NA	11	TRBV20-1	TRBJ2-7	CSARDTYEQYF	TGCAGTGCTCGGGACACCTACGAGCAGTACTTC
NA	TRBD1	14	TRBV15	TRBJ2-1	CAASRDRSFNEQFF	TGTGCCGCCAGCCGGGACAGGAGTTTCAATGAGCAGTTCTTC
NA	NA	12	TRBV28	TRBJ2-1	CASSSPSRVQFF	TGTGCCAGCAGTTCACCCTCTAGAGTGCAGTTCTTC
many	NA	13	TRBV2	TRBJ2-7	CASRRVLTYEQYF	TGTGCCAGCCGGAGGGTCCTCACCTACGAGCAGTACTTC
many	TRBD1	15	TRBV20-1	TRBJ1-4	CSATMTGWANEKLFF	TGCAGTGCCACGATGACAGGGTGGGCTAATGAAAAACTGTTTTTT
many	NA	14	TRBV6-5	TRBJ1-2	CASTQLNSNYGYTF	TGTGCCAGCACCCAGCTTAATTCTAACTATGGCTACACCTTC
many	NA	13	TRBV19	TRBJ1-2	CASRGYQLLGYTF	TGTGCCAGTAGGGGGTACCAGCTCCTTGGCTACACCTTC
few	TRBD2	14	TRBV4-1	TRBJ2-5	CASSQDGGKETQYF	TGCGCCAGCAGCCAAGACGGGGGGAAAGAGACCCAGTACTTC
many	NA	16	TRBV27	TRBJ1-6	CASSTRNSGPNSPLHF	TGTGCCAGCAGTACCCGGAACTCGGGACCCAATTCACCCCTCCACTTT